The rows below give T cell receptor beta chains drawn from one sample of a study of human thymus T cells. Clones were sequenced by immunoSEQ multiplex PCR, and TCRdb holds only the in-frame ones, with some missing. The table includes approximately 46,000 clones, approximately 95% detected once. Source material: blood. Receptors originate from a girl in the first two years of life with a congenital heart defect but otherwise immunologically healthy. Each CDR3 is given with its conserved first and last residue. D genes are given only for firm matches. The size entry is marked missing in some rows and otherwise reads once, few, many or a size class.

abundance	v_gene	j_gene	len	d_gene	CDR3nt	CDR3aa
NA	TRBV18	TRBJ1-4	15	NA	TGTGCCAGCTCACACGACTCACGGGGCAGTGAAAAACTGTTTTTT	CASSHDSRGSEKLFF
NA	TRBV10-3	TRBJ2-1	18	NA	TGTGCCATCAGCGGAAGTAAGGGGCCAGGGGGAGGCTACAATGAGCAGTTCTTC	CAISGSKGPGGGYNEQFF
NA	TRBV11-1	TRBJ2-3	15	TRBD2	TGTGCCAGCAGCTCTACGGGACTAGCGGTCGATACGCAGTATTTT	CASSSTGLAVDTQYF
NA	TRBV21-1	TRBJ2-3	10	NA	TGTGCCAGCAGCAATGTAGCGCAGTATTTT	CASSNVAQYF
once	TRBV21-1	TRBJ2-7	17	NA	TGTGCCAGCAGCCCCCCAATACCTCGTCCGGCAATCTACGAGCAGTACTTC	CASSPPIPRPAIYEQYF
NA	TRBV6-5	TRBJ2-2	15	TRBD1	TGTGCCAGCAGTTACGACCGGACAGGGGCCCGGGAGCTGTTTTTT	CASSYDRTGARELFF
NA	TRBV9	TRBJ2-1	15	TRBD2	TGTGCCAGCAGCGCAGGACTAGCTGACTACAATGAGCAGTTCTTC	CASSAGLADYNEQFF
NA	TRBV6-6	TRBJ2-2	16	NA	TGTGCCAGCAGTTACGGGGGGACTTCGAACACCGGGGAGCTGTTTTTT	CASSYGGTSNTGELFF
NA	TRBV7-8	TRBJ2-7	19	NA	TGTGCCAGCAGCTTAGCGAATTGGGTGTTGGCGGGACGGTCCTACGAGCAGTACTTC	CASSLANWVLAGRSYEQYF
NA	TRBV27	TRBJ2-7	12	NA	TGTGCCAGCAGTTTGTCAGGCTACGAGCAGTACTTC	CASSLSGYEQYF
NA	TRBV29-1	TRBJ2-2	13	NA	TGCAGCGTTTCCTACAGGGCCACCGGGGAGCTGTTTTTT	CSVSYRATGELFF
NA	TRBV7-2	TRBJ1-3	15	NA	TGTGCCAGCAGCTTAGTTGGGGGCTCTGGAAACACCATATATTTT	CASSLVGGSGNTIYF
few	TRBV2	TRBJ1-2	13	TRBD1	TGTGCCAGCAGGGAACAGGGGAACTATGGCTACACCTTC	CASREQGNYGYTF
NA	TRBV4-1	TRBJ2-1	16	TRBD2	TGCGCCAGCAGCCAAGTACGACTAGCCGGCTACAATGAGCAGTTCTTC	CASSQVRLAGYNEQFF
NA	TRBV5-1	TRBJ1-1	14	TRBD1	TGCGCCAGCAGCTTAACCCAACCGCGACAGGGCGCTTTCTTT	CASSLTQPRQGAFF
NA	TRBV27	TRBJ2-7	16	TRBD1	TGTGCCAGCAGTTTATCGACGGGACAGGGGACCTACGAGCAGTACTTC	CASSLSTGQGTYEQYF
NA	TRBV20-1	TRBJ1-2	11	TRBD1	TGCAGTGCTACAGGGGGCTATGGCTACACCTTC	CSATGGYGYTF
NA	TRBV29-1	TRBJ1-2	11	NA	TGCAGCGTTGAAGGGAACTATGGCTACACCTTC	CSVEGNYGYTF
NA	TRBV5-6	TRBJ2-3	16	TRBD2	TGTGCCAGCAGCTGGCCTAGCGGGAGGGCCACAGATACGCAGTATTTT	CASSWPSGRATDTQYF
NA	TRBV5-1	TRBJ2-7	15	TRBD1	TGCGCCAGCAGCTTGCCCGGGACAGGGGCCTACGAGCAGTACTTC	CASSLPGTGAYEQYF
NA	TRBV12-2	TRBJ2-1	13	NA	TGTGCAGGCATCGACGGACGAGGGGGTGAGCAGTTCTTC	CAGIDGRGGEQFF
NA	TRBV19	TRBJ2-7	12	NA	TGTGCCACCCCAGGGGTTAGTGACGAGCAGTACTTC	CATPGVSDEQYF
NA	TRBV28	TRBJ1-2	11	TRBD1	TGTGCCAGCACAGGGGGCTATGGCTACACCTTC	CASTGGYGYTF
NA	TRBV5-1	TRBJ1-1	16	NA	TGCGCCAGCAGCTTGAAAGTGGTAAGGGCGAACACTGAAGCTTTCTTT	CASSLKVVRANTEAFF
NA	TRBV5-1	TRBJ2-6	15	NA	TGCGCCAGCAGCCCTCGGGTCCCTGGGGCCAACGTCCTGACTTTC	CASSPRVPGANVLTF
NA	TRBV25-1	TRBJ1-4	13	NA	TGTGCCAGCAAGGGGGCAACTAATGAAAAACTGTTTTTT	CASKGATNEKLFF
NA	TRBV7-2	TRBJ2-1	12	NA	TGTGCCAGCAGCTTAAGCTACAATGAGCAGTTCTTC	CASSLSYNEQFF
NA	TRBV27	TRBJ2-1	12	NA	TGTGCCAGCCAAGCCGCCTACAATGAGCAGTTCTTC	CASQAAYNEQFF
NA	TRBV6-5	TRBJ1-2	13	NA	TGTGCCAGCAGTCCCTCGACTTCCTATGGCTACACCTTC	CASSPSTSYGYTF
NA	TRBV27	TRBJ2-1	17	NA	TGTGCCAGCAGCCGGTACAGGGAAAGGAGCTCCTACAATGAGCAGTTCTTC	CASSRYRERSSYNEQFF
NA	TRBV11-2	TRBJ2-1	16	NA	TGTGCCAGCAGCTTATCTCGCCTTATGGGCTACAATGAGCAGTTCTTC	CASSLSRLMGYNEQFF
NA	TRBV5-1	TRBJ2-4	14	NA	TGCGCCAGCAGCTTGGCGCAGGGTTGGAACATTCAGTACTTC	CASSLAQGWNIQYF
NA	TRBV27	TRBJ1-2	12	NA	TGTGCCAGCAGACCGACCCACGGAGGCTACACCTTC	CASRPTHGGYTF
NA	TRBV29-1	TRBJ2-1	13	NA	TGCAGCGTTGTAACAGGTGACTACAATGAGCAGTTCTTC	CSVVTGDYNEQFF
NA	TRBV19	TRBJ1-2	15	NA	TGTGCCAGTAGTATCGGGACAAGATCTAACTATGGCTACACCTTC	CASSIGTRSNYGYTF
NA	TRBV19	TRBJ2-1	15	NA	TGTGCCACCCAGGACCCGGCGAAACTACGCAATGAGCAGTTCTTC	CATQDPAKLRNEQFF
NA	TRBV7-9	TRBJ2-7	16	TRBD1	TGTGCCAGCAGCGATCACAGGGGCCCCCGCTCCTACGAGCAGTACTTC	CASSDHRGPRSYEQYF
NA	TRBV18	TRBJ2-3	16	NA	TGTGCCAGCTCACCACCGTTGCGTCGGGACACAGATACGCAGTATTTT	CASSPPLRRDTDTQYF
NA	TRBV5-6	TRBJ1-1	16	NA	TGTGCCAGCAGTCCAGGGCAGCCCAGTAGAGCCCTGGGAGCTTTCTTT	CASSPGQPSRALGAFF
few	TRBV2	TRBJ2-2	15	TRBD2	TGTGCCAGCATTGGGACTAGCGGGATGTCAGGGGAGCTGTTTTTT	CASIGTSGMSGELFF
NA	TRBV27	TRBJ1-4	15	NA	TGTGCCAGCAGTTTATCGACAGGATTTAATGAAAAACTGTTTTTT	CASSLSTGFNEKLFF
once	TRBV6-5	TRBJ2-5	15	TRBD2	TGTGCCAGCAGCCGACTAGCGGGAGAGAGAGAGACCCAGTACTTC	CASSRLAGERETQYF
NA	TRBV6-5	TRBJ1-4	15	TRBD1	TGTGCCAGCAGGTACACAGGGGGCCCTAATGAAAAACTGTTTTTT	CASRYTGGPNEKLFF
NA	TRBV7-9	TRBJ1-2	14	NA	TGTGCCAGCAGCTTCGGGGAGGGTGGATATGGCTACACCTTC	CASSFGEGGYGYTF
few	TRBV10-3	TRBJ1-2	13	NA	TGTGCCATCACCGGGACACGGGGCTATGGCTACACCTTC	CAITGTRGYGYTF
once	TRBV19	TRBJ2-3	16	TRBD2	TGTGCCAGTAGTGGACCGGGACTAGTTTACACAGATACGCAGTATTTT	CASSGPGLVYTDTQYF
NA	TRBV18	TRBJ1-5	16	NA	TGTGCCAGCTCACCACGCAGGCCGGACGGCAATCAGCCCCAGCATTTT	CASSPRRPDGNQPQHF
NA	TRBV9	TRBJ1-3	14	NA	TGTGCCAGCAGCTCGGACATCTCTGGAAACACCATATATTTT	CASSSDISGNTIYF
once	TRBV27	TRBJ1-2	15	NA	TGTGCCAGCAGTTTAGAAGGGCCCCTTGGGCAAGGCTACACCTTC	CASSLEGPLGQGYTF
NA	TRBV5-6	TRBJ2-3	14	NA	TGTGCCAGCAGCTTGAGGGGTGGAACAGATACGCAGTATTTT	CASSLRGGTDTQYF
NA	TRBV28	TRBJ2-4	15	NA	TGTGCCAGCAGTTCCCCTGAGCTAGCCAAAAACATTCAGTACTTC	CASSSPELAKNIQYF